The entry below describes one T cell receptor (beta chain). Clinical history as reported by participants underpinned cohort assignment. Participants in the exposed group had met a COVID-19 case in the 2 weeks before joining the study. TCRdb's copy holds only in-frame clones and misses some; the assay was immunoSEQ multiplex PCR. Of more than 300,000 clones in the sample, 91% were seen once. The sample comes from a study of blood T cell repertoires in COVID-19. The overall study: Specimens from acute and convalescent COVID-19 originated in the United States, Italy and Spain. PBMCs, B-cell-depleted T cells, or T cells were the source of the cDNA or gDNA that made up the material.

Sequencing was done on a sample of PBMCs or T cells enriched from blood (not recorded which). The sequence came from a woman between 35 and 50 years old who had been exposed to COVID-19.

DNA of the CDR3: TGTGCCAGTAGTAAATTGACCGGGGAAGGCAATCAGCCCCAGCATTTT. Encoded protein: CASSKLTGEGNQPQHF. The V call is TRBV19, the J call TRBJ1-5; D remains unclear. Per the germline V gene, CDR1 is LNHDA and CDR2 is SQIVND (reference sequence). The CDR3 is made up of 16 amino acids. Trimming removed 4 bases at V and 2 bases at J, with 15 bases between.